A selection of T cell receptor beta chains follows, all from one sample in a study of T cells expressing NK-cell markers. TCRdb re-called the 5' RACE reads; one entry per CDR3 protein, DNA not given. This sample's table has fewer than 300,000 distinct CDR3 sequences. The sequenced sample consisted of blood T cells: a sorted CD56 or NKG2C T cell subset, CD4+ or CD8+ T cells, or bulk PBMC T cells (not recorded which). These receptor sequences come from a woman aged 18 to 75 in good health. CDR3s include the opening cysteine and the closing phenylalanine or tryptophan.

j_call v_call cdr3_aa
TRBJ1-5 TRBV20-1 CSAREGLGNQPQHF
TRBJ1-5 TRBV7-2 CASSSRQGAAQPQHF
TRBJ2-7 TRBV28 CASRGTVRTYEQYF
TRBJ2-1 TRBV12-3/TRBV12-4 CASSFVVGGYRFF
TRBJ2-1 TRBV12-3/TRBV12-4 CASSRGGNEQFF
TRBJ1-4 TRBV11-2 CASSLAPTNEKLFF
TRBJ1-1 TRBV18 CASSPGTGGNTEAFF
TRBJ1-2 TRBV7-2 CASSLGLASRGYTF
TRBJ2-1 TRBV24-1 CAIGQGIKEQFF
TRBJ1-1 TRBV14 CASSRTGGVNTEAFF
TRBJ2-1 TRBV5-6 CASSLAFLAGVDEQFF
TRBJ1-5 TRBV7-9 CASSWGDTGLQPQHF
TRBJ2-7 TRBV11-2 CASSSIRGQSSYEQYF
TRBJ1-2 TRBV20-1 CSARIKTGYYGYTF
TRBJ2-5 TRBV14 CASSQDKGARETQYF
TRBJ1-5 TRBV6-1 CASSTRDSKPQHF
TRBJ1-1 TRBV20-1 CSARDQQGRNTEAFF
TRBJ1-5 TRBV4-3 CASSQDWGTRNQPQHF
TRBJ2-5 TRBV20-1 CSARDSLVRETQYF
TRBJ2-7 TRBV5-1 CASRSLQREQYF
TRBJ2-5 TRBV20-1 CSARESRQGETQYF
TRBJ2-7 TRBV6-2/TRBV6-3 CASSYPATSGRNEQYF
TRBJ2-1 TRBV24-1 CATSDLGHTNEQFF